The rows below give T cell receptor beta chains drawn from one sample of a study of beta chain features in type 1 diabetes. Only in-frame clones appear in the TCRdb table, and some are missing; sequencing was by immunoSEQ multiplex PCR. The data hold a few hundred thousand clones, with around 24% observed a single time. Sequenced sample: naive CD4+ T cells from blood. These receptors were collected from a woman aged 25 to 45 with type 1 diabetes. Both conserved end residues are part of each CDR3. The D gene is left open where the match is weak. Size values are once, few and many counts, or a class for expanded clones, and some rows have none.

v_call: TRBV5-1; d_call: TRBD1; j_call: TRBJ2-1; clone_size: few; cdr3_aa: CASSPGTGEVNEQFF; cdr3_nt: TGCGCCAGCAGCCCTGGGACAGGGGAGGTCAATGAGCAGTTCTTC
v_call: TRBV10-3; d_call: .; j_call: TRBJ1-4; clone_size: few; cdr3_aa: CAISATTGLGKGEKLFF; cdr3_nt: TGTGCCATCAGTGCTACGACAGGCCTCGGAAAAGGTGAAAAACTGTTTTTT
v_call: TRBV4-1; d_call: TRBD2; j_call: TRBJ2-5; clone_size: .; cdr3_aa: CASSQGLAGSGETQYF; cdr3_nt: TGCGCCAGCAGCCAAGGACTAGCGGGATCAGGAGAGACCCAGTACTTC
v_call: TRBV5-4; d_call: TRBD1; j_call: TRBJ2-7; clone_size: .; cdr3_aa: CASSITGGAMYEQYF; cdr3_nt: TGTGCCAGCAGTATTACAGGGGGAGCAATGTACGAGCAGTACTTC
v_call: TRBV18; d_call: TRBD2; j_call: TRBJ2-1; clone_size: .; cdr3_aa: CASSPPGTSGYNEQFF; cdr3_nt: TGTGCCAGCTCACCACCGGGAACTAGCGGTTACAATGAGCAGTTCTTC
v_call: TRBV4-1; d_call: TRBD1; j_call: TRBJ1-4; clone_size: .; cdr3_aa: CASSQDAFRGQGNEKLFF; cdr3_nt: TGCGCCAGCAGCCAAGATGCTTTTAGAGGACAGGGTAATGAAAAACTGTTTTTT
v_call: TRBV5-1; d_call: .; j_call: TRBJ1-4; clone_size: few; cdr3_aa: CASSSGSTNEKLFF; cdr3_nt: TGCGCCAGCAGCTCAGGTTCCACTAATGAAAAACTGTTTTTT
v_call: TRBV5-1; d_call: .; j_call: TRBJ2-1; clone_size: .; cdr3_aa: CASSFGRSSSYNEQFF; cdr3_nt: TGCGCCAGCAGCTTCGGCAGGTCAAGCTCCTACAATGAGCAGTTCTTC
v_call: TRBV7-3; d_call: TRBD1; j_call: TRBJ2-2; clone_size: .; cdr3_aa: CASSLDRVRGTGELFF; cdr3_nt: TGTGCCAGCAGCCTAGACAGGGTCAGGGGCACCGGGGAGCTGTTTTTT
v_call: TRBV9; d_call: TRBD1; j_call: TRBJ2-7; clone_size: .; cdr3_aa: CASSATGQGAPYEQYF; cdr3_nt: TGTGCCAGCAGCGCCACGGGACAGGGGGCTCCCTACGAGCAGTACTTC
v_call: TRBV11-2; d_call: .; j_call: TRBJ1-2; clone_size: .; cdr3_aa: CASSLAPGRGIYGYTF; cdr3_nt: TGTGCCAGCAGCTTAGCCCCCGGACGGGGAATCTATGGCTACACCTTC
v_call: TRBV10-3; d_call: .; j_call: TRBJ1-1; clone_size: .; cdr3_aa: CAISVRQGNTEAFF; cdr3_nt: TGTGCCATCAGTGTGAGGCAGGGCAACACTGAAGCTTTCTTT
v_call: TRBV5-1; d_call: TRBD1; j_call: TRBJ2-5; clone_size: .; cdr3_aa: CASKLGQQETQYF; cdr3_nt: TGCGCCAGCAAGTTGGGACAGCAAGAGACCCAGTACTTC
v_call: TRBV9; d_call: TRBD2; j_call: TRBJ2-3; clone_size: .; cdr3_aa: CASSPLSGSPDTQYF; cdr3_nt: TGTGCCAGCAGCCCGCTTAGCGGGAGCCCAGATACGCAGTATTTT
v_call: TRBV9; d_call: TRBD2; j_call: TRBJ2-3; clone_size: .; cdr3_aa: CASSVTAGGVADTQYF; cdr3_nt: TGTGCCAGCAGCGTAACAGCGGGGGGAGTTGCAGATACGCAGTATTTT
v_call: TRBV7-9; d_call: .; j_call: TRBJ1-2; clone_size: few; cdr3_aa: CASSLSRDGYTF; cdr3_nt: TGTGCCAGCAGCTTATCTCGAGATGGCTACACCTTC
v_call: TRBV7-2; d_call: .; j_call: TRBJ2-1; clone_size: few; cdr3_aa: CANPGVARNEQFF; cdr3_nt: TGTGCCAACCCCGGGGTAGCCCGCAATGAGCAGTTCTTC
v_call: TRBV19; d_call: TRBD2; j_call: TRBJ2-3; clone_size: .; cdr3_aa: CASSIKTSRRSSTDTQYF; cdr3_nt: TGTGCCAGTAGTATCAAGACTAGCCGACGTTCTAGCACAGATACGCAGTATTTT
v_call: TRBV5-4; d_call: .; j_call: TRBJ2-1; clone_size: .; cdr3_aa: CASSTGTREQFF; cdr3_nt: TGTGCCAGCAGCACCGGGACAAGGGAGCAGTTCTTC
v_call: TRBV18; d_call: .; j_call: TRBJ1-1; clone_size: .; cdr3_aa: CASSPLETGVNTEAFF; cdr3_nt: TGTGCCAGCTCACCACTAGAGACAGGTGTGAACACTGAAGCTTTCTTT
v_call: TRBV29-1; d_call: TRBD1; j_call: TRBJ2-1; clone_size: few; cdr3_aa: CSVERDRTYNEQFF; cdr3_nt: TGCAGCGTTGAAAGGGACAGGACCTACAATGAGCAGTTCTTC
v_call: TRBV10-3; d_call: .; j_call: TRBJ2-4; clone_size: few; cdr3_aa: CAIQDSLAKNIQYF; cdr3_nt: TGTGCCATCCAGGACAGTCTAGCCAAAAACATTCAGTACTTC
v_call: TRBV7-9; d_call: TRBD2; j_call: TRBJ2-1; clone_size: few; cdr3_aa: CASSLKPRLAGGIYNEQFF; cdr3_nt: TGTGCCAGCAGCTTAAAACCCCGACTAGCGGGAGGAATCTACAATGAGCAGTTCTTC
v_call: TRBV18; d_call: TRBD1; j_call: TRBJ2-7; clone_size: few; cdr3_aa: CASSYSGAGGYEQYF; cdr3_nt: TGTGCCAGCTCATACTCCGGCGCAGGGGGCTACGAGCAGTACTTC
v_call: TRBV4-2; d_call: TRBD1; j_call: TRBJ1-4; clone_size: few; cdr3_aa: CASSHSGTGNEKLFF; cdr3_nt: TGTGCCAGCAGCCATTCCGGGACAGGAAATGAAAAACTGTTTTTT
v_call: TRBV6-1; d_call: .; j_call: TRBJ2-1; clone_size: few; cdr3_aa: CASSGLRVGEQFF; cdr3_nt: TGTGCCAGCAGTGGGCTACGGGTGGGTGAGCAGTTCTTC
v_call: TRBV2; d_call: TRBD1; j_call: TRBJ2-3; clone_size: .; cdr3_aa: CARDAGTGTDTQYF; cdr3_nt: TGTGCCAGAGACGCCGGGACAGGGACAGATACGCAGTATTTT
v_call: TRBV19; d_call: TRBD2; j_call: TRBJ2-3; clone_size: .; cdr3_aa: CASRRLAGGRDTQYF; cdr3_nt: TGTGCCAGTAGGAGATTAGCGGGCGGTAGAGATACGCAGTATTTT
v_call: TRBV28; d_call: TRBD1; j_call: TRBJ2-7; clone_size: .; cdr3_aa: CASTGPTGRSYEQYF; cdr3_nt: TGTGCCAGCACCGGACCGACAGGGCGCTCCTACGAGCAGTACTTC
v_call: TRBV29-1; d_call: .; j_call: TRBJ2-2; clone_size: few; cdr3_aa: CSVKEGGDTGELFF; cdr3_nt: TGCAGCGTTAAAGAGGGAGGTGACACCGGGGAGCTGTTTTTT
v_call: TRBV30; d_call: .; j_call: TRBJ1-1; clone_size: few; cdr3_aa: CAWSRTLTTEAFF; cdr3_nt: TGTGCCTGGAGTCGAACACTAACCACTGAAGCTTTCTTT
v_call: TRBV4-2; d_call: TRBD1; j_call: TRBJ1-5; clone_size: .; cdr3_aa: CASSQVPGTGRLQPQHF; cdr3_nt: TGTGCCAGCAGCCAGGTACCCGGGACAGGGAGGTTACAGCCCCAGCATTTT
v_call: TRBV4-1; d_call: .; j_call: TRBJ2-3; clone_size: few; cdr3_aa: CASSFGHRDADTQYF; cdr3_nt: TGCGCCAGCAGTTTCGGACATAGGGATGCGGATACGCAGTATTTT
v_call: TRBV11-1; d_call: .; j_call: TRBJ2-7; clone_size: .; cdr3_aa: CASSFPGEGEQYF; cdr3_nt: TGTGCCAGCAGCTTTCCGGGGGAAGGCGAGCAGTACTTC
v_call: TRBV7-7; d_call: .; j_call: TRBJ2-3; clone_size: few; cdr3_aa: CASSLRRADTQYF; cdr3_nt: TGTGCTAGCAGCTTACGGAGGGCAGATACGCAGTATTTT
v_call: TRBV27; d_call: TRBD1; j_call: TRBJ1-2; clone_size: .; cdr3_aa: CASSRDRGEEGYTF; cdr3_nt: TGTGCCAGCAGTCGGGACAGGGGGGAGGAAGGCTACACCTTC
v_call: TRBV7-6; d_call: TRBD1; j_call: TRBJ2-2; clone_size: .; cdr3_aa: CASSFGQGPGELFF; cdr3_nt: TGTGCCAGCAGCTTCGGACAGGGTCCCGGGGAGCTGTTTTTT
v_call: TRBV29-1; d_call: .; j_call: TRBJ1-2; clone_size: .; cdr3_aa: CSAGDGYTF; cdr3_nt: TGCAGCGCAGGGGATGGCTACACCTTC
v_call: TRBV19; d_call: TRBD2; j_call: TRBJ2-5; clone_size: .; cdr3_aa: CASRVRAGEETQYF; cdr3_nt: TGTGCCAGTAGGGTCCGAGCGGGGGAAGAGACCCAGTACTTC
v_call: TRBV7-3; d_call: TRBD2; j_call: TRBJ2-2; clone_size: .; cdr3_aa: CASSFLSGRGTGELFF; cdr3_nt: TGTGCCAGCAGCTTCCTTAGCGGGAGGGGAACCGGGGAGCTGTTTTTT
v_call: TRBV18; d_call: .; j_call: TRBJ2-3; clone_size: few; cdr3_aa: CASSPPVWDTSTDTQYF; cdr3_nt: TGTGCCAGCTCACCCCCGGTTTGGGACACTAGCACAGATACGCAGTATTTT
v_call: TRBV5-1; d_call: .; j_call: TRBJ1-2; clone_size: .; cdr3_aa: CASSLVPGNYGYTF; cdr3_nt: TGCGCCAGCAGCTTGGTCCCGGGTAACTATGGCTACACCTTC
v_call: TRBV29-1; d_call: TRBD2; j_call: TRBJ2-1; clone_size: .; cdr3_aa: CSVERASGVYNEQFF; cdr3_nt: TGCAGCGTTGAACGGGCTAGCGGGGTGTACAATGAGCAGTTCTTC
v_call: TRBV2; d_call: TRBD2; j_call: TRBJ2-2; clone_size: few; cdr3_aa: CASSEMSGRSAGELFF; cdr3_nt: TGTGCCAGCAGTGAAATGAGCGGGAGGTCTGCCGGGGAGCTGTTTTTT
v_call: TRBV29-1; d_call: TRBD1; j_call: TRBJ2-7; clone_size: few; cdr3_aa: CSVGDSSYEQYF; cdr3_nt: TGCAGCGTTGGGGACAGTTCCTACGAGCAGTACTTC
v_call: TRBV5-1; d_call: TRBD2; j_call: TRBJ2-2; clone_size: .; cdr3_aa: CASSAMGGVNTGELFF; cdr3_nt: TGCGCCAGCAGCGCAATGGGAGGGGTTAACACCGGGGAGCTGTTTTTT
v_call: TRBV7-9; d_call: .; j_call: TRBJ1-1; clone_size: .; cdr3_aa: CASRRQAPANTEAFF; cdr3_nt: TGTGCCAGCAGACGTCAGGCCCCCGCGAACACTGAAGCTTTCTTT
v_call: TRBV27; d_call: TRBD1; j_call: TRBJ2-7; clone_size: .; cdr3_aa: CASSLAGTGGEQYF; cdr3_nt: TGTGCCAGCAGTCTAGCCGGGACAGGAGGCGAGCAGTACTTC
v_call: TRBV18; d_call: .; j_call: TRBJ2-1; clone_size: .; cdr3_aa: CASSPNQGEDEQFF; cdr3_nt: TGTGCCAGCTCACCAAACCAGGGTGAGGATGAGCAGTTCTTC
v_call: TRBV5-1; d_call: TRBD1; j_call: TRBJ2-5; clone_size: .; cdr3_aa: CASSETGGETQYF; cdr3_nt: TGCGCCAGCAGCGAAACAGGGGGGGAGACCCAGTACTTC
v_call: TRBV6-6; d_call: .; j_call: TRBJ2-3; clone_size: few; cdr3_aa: CASSYLGAPSTDTQYF; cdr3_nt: TGTGCCAGCAGTTACTTAGGGGCGCCTAGCACAGATACGCAGTATTTT
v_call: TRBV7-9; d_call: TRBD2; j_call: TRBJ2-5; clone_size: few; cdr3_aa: CASRRRTSETQYF; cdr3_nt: TGTGCCAGCAGACGACGGACTAGCGAGACCCAGTACTTC
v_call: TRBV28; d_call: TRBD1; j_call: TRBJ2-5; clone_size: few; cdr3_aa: CASSFRQGYGETQYF; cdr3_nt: TGTGCCAGCAGTTTCAGACAGGGGTACGGAGAGACCCAGTACTTC